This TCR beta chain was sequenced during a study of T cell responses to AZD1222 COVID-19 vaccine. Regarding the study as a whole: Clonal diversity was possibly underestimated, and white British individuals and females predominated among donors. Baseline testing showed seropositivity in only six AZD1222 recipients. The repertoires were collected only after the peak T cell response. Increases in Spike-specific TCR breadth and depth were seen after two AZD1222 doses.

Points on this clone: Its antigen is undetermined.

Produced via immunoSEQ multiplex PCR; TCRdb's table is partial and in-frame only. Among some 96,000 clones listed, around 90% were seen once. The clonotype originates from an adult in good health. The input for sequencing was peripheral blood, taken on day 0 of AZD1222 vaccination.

This CDR3 reads CASSQAGELFF. CDR3 sequence (DNA): TGTGCCAGCAGCCAAGCCGGGGAGCTGTTTTTT. The chain combines TRBV3-1 (or the pseudogene TRBV3-2) with TRBJ2-2; D uncertain. The CDR3 extends over 11 amino acids. CDR1 is LGHDT and CDR2 is YNNKEL in the germline V gene (reference sequence). Between the trimmed V and J ends, which lost 1 base and 6 bases, there was a span of 0 bases.